Listed below are T cell receptor beta chains from one sample, sequenced in a study of blood T cell dynamics during melanoma immunotherapy. Clones were sequenced by immunoSEQ multiplex PCR, and TCRdb holds only the in-frame ones, with some missing. This table holds about 12,000 clones, 85% to 90% found once. Sequencing was performed on blood, taken from a patient treated with checkpoint blockade. These receptors came from a human donor with melanoma. The CDR3 runs from the conserved cysteine through the conserved F or W. The D gene is left open where the match is weak.

TRBJ2-5,.,TRBV5-1,TGCGCCAGCAGCTCCCTGAGTCTAAGCGGACGCCTTTTTAAGACCCAGTACTTC,CASSSLSLSGRLFKTQYF